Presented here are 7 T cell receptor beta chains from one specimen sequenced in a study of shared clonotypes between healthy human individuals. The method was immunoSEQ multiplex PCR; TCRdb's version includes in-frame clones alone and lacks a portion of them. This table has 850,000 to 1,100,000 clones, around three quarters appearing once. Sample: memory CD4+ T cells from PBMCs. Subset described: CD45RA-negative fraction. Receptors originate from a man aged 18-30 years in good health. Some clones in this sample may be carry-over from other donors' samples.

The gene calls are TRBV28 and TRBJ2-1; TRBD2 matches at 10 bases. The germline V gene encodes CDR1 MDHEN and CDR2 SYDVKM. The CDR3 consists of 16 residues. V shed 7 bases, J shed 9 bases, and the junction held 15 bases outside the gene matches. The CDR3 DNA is TGTGCCAGCAACCCTGGCAGTCTAGCGGGAGTCCCTGAGCAGTTCTTC. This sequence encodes CASNPGSLAGVPEQFF.

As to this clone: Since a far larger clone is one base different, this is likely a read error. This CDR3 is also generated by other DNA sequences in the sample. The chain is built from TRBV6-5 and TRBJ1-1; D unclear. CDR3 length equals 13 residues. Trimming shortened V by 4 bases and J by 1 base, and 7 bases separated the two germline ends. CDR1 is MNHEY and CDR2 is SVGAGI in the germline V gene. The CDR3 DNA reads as TGTGCCAGCAGTTTTCCAGGGAACACTGAAGCTTTCTTT. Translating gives CASSFPGNTEAFF.

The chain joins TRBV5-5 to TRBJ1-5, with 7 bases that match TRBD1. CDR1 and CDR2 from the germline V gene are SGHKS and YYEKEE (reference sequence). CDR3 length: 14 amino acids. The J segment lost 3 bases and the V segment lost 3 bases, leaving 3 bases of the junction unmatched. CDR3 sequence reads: CASSSTGSNQPQHF. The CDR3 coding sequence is TGTGCCAGCAGCTCGACAGGGTCCAATCAGCCCCAGCATTTT.

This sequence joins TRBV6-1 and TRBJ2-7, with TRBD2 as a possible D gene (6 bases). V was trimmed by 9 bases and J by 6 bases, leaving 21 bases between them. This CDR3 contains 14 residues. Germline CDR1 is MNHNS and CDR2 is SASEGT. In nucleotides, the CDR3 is TGTGCCAGTAGTACCCAGGGAGGTCTCGGCGAGCAGTACTTC. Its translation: CASSTQGGLGEQYF.

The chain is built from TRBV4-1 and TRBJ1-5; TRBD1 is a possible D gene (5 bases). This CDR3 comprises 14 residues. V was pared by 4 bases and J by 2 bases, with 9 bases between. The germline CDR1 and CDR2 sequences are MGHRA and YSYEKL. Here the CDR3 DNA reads TGCGCCAGCAGCCTTTCGGGGGGCAATCAGCCCCAGCATTTT. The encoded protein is CASSLSGGNQPQHF.

DNA for the CDR3: TGTGCCAGCTCACCCGCTAGCAACCCCTACAATGAGCAGTTCTTC. This gives the protein CASSPASNPYNEQFF. The chain employs TRBV18 and TRBJ2-1; maybe TRBD2 (5 bases). V lost 3 bases, J lost 2 bases, and 11 bases lay in between. The CDR3 sequence is 15 residues long. Per germline, CDR1 KGHSH and CDR2 LQKENI.

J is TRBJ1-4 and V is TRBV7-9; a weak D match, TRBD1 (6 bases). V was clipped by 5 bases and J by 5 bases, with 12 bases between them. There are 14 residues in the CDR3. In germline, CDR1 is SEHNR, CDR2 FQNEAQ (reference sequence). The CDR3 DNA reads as TGTGCCAGCAGCCCAGGGGCAGGGAATGAAAAACTGTTTTTT. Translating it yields CASSPGAGNEKLFF.